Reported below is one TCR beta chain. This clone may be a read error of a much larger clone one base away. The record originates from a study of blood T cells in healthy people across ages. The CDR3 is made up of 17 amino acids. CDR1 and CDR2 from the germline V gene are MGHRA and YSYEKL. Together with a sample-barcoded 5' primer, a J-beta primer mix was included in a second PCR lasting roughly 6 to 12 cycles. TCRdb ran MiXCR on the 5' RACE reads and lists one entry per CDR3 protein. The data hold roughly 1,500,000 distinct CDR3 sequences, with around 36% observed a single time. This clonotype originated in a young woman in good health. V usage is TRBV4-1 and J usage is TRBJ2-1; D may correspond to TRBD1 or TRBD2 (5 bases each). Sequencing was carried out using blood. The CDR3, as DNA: TGCGCCGGCAGCCAAGGGTGGGGGTCGGGCTCCTACAATGAGCAGTTCTTC. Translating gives CAGSQGWGSGSYNEQFF.